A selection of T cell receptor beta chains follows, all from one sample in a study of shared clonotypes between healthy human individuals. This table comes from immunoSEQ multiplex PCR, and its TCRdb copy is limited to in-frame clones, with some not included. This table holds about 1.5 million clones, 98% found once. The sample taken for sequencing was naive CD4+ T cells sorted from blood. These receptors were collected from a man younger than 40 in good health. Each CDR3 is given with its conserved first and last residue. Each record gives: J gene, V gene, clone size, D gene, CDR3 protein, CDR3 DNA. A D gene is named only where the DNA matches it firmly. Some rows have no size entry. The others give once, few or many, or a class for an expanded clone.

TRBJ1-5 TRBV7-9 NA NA CASSLVEFGPQHF TGTGCCAGCAGCTTAGTTGAATTCGGGCCCCAGCATTTT
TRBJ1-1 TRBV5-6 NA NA CASSVRGGRFMNTEAFF TGTGCCAGCAGCGTGCGAGGGGGGCGATTCATGAACACTGAAGCTTTCTTT
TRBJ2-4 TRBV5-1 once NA CASSLPGVSKNIQYF TGCGCCAGCAGCTTGCCGGGAGTATCCAAAAACATTCAGTACTTC
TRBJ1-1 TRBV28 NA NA CASSVWSTGTEAFF TGTGCCAGCAGTGTCTGGTCTACCGGCACTGAAGCTTTCTTT
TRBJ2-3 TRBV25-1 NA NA CASSDTGLSDTQYF TGTGCCAGCAGTGATACAGGGTTGTCAGATACGCAGTATTTT
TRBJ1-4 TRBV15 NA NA CATNLEFATNEKLFF TGTGCCACCAACCTTGAGTTCGCAACTAATGAAAAACTGTTTTTT
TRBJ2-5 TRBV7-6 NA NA CASSLASASMVETQYF TGTGCCAGCAGCTTAGCGTCGGCTAGCATGGTAGAGACCCAGTACTTC
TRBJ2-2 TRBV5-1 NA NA CASSWGRSGAGELFF TGCGCCAGCAGCTGGGGTCGTTCCGGGGCCGGGGAGCTGTTTTTT
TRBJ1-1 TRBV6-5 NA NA CASSYSPGAGTEAFF TGTGCCAGCAGTTACAGTCCAGGGGCGGGCACTGAAGCTTTCTTT
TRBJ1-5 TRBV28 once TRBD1 CASSLDSGTGNQPQHF TGTGCCAGCAGTTTAGATTCCGGGACAGGGAATCAGCCCCAGCATTTT
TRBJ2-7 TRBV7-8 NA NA CASSLGPGEQYF TGTGCCAGCAGCTTAGGCCCGGGGGAGCAGTACTTC
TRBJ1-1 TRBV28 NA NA CASSSGPQWTEAFF TGTGCCAGCAGTTCAGGGCCCCAGTGGACTGAAGCTTTCTTT
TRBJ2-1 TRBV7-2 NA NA CASSLPLGLANSEQFF TGTGCCAGCAGCTTACCGTTAGGACTGGCAAATAGTGAGCAGTTCTTC
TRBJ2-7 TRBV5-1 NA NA CASSSTGGYEQYF TGCGCCAGCAGCTCGACAGGTGGCTACGAGCAGTACTTC
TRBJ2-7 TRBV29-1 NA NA CSVEKESYEQYF TGCAGCGTTGAAAAGGAGTCCTACGAGCAGTACTTC
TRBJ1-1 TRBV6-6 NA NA CASNKPGIMNTEAFF TGTGCCAGTAACAAACCGGGGATTATGAACACTGAAGCTTTCTTT
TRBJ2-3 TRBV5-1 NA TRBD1 CASSGGQGLISTDTQYF TGCGCCAGCAGCGGAGGACAGGGATTAATAAGCACAGATACGCAGTATTTT
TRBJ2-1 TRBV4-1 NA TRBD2 CASSPALAGGLNGYEQFF TGCGCCAGCAGCCCAGCTCTAGCGGGAGGGCTAAACGGCTATGAGCAGTTCTTC
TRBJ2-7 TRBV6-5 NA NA CASSVPSSYEQYF TGTGCCAGCTCGGTTCCCAGCTCCTACGAGCAGTACTTC
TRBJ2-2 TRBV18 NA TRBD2 CASSPLTSGMTGELFF TGTGCCAGCTCACCATTGACTAGCGGGATGACCGGGGAGCTGTTTTTT
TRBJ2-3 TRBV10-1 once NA CASSKGGRTDTQYF TGCGCCAGCAGTAAGGGAGGAAGGACAGATACGCAGTATTTT
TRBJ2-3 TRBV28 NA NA CASNYQTGTDTQYF TGTGCCAGCAACTACCAGACAGGCACAGATACGCAGTATTTT
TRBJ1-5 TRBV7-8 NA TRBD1 CASSFDRVIYQPQHF TGTGCCAGCAGCTTTGACAGGGTCATTTACCAGCCCCAGCATTTT
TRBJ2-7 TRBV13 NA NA CASSLGRRNEQYF TGTGCCAGCAGCTTAGGCCGTCGGAACGAGCAGTACTTC
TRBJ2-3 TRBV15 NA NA CATSRDRTGVTDTQYF TGTGCCACCAGCAGAGATCGAACGGGTGTTACAGATACGCAGTATTTT
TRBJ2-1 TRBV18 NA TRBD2 CASSPPSGATYNEQFF TGTGCCAGCTCACCACCTAGCGGGGCAACCTACAATGAGCAGTTCTTC
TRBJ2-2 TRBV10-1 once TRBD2 CASSGTSGSHTGELFF TGCGCCAGCAGTGGGACTAGCGGGAGCCACACCGGGGAGCTGTTTTTT
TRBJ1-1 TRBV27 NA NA CASSFRGANTEAFF TGTGCCAGCAGTTTCAGAGGGGCGAACACTGAAGCTTTCTTT
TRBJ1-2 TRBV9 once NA CASRRDGMSGYTF TGTGCCAGCAGAAGGGATGGAATGAGTGGCTACACCTTC
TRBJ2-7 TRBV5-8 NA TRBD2 CASSLAPLAGGSYEQYF TGTGCCAGCAGCTTGGCCCCGCTAGCGGGAGGCTCCTACGAGCAGTACTTC
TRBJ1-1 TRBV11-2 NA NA CASSLGGNTEAFF TGTGCCAGCAGCTTGGGGGGAAATACTGAAGCTTTCTTT
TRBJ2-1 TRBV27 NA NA CASSLAKNSVYEQFF TGTGCCAGCAGTTTAGCGAAGAACTCCGTCTATGAGCAGTTCTTC
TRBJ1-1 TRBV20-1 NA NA CSARRGSEAFF TGCAGTGCTAGAAGGGGGAGTGAAGCTTTCTTT
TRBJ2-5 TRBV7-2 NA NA CASSLRWTLFQETQYF TGTGCCAGCAGCCTCAGGTGGACGCTCTTCCAAGAGACCCAGTACTTC
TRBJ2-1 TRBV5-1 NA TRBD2 CASSLVTGRAGNEQFF TGCGCCAGCAGCCTCGTAACCGGGAGGGCCGGGAATGAGCAGTTCTTC
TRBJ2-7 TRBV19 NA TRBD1 CASSIGDRGPYEQYF TGTGCCAGTAGTATAGGTGACAGGGGACCCTACGAGCAGTACTTC
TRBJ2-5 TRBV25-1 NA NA CASSELGEWETQYF TGTGCCAGCAGTGAACTAGGGGAGTGGGAGACCCAGTACTTC
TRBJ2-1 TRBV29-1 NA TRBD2 CSVSFLLAENYNEQFF TGCAGCGTCAGCTTTCTTCTAGCGGAGAACTACAATGAGCAGTTCTTC
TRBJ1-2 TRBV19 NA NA CASNPRTGFSGYTF TGTGCCAGCAACCCCCGTACAGGCTTCTCTGGCTACACCTTC